Listed below are T cell receptor beta chains from one sample, sequenced in a study of beta chain features in type 1 diabetes. Profiled with immunoSEQ multiplex PCR; TCRdb holds only in-frame clones, not every one. The sample includes over 120,000 clones, roughly a tenth of them seen just once. The sample was central memory CD4+ T cells from blood. These receptors were collected from a man aged 18-30 years in good health. CDR3s include the opening cysteine and the closing phenylalanine or tryptophan. The D gene is left open where the match is weak. Rows give clone size only sometimes, using once, few, many, or a class for an expanded clone.

V: TRBV11-2
D: TRBD1
J: TRBJ1-3
size: NA
DNA: TGTGCCAGCAGCTCCCGGACAGGGACCGGAAACACCATATATTTT
CDR3: CASSSRTGTGNTIYF

V: TRBV5-1
D: NA
J: TRBJ2-7
size: NA
DNA: TGCGCCAGCAGCTTTGATGGACTGTCCTACGAGCAGTACTTC
CDR3: CASSFDGLSYEQYF

V: TRBV28
D: NA
J: TRBJ2-7
size: NA
DNA: TGTGCCAGCAGTATGACAGTACCGTACGAGCAGTACTTC
CDR3: CASSMTVPYEQYF

V: TRBV15
D: NA
J: TRBJ2-1
size: few
DNA: TGTGCCACCAGCAGAGATTCGGTTGAGCAGTTCTTC
CDR3: CATSRDSVEQFF

V: TRBV4-2
D: TRBD1
J: TRBJ1-3
size: NA
DNA: TGTGCCAGCAGCCAACCCAGGACAGGTGGAAACACCATATATTTT
CDR3: CASSQPRTGGNTIYF

V: TRBV6-5
D: TRBD1
J: TRBJ1-5
size: NA
DNA: TGTGCCAGCAGAAGGGGGCACAATCAGCCCCAGCATTTT
CDR3: CASRRGHNQPQHF

V: TRBV18
D: TRBD1
J: TRBJ2-3
size: few
DNA: TGTGCCAGCTCGCCCCCGGGACAGAGCACAGATACGCAGTATTTT
CDR3: CASSPPGQSTDTQYF

V: TRBV7-3
D: TRBD1
J: TRBJ2-2
size: NA
DNA: TGTGCCAGCAGCCCTTGGACAGGAGCCGGGGAGCTGTTTTTT
CDR3: CASSPWTGAGELFF

V: TRBV6-1
D: NA
J: TRBJ2-7
size: few
DNA: TGTGCCAGCATCCGGGACGGGAGCTCCTACGAGCAGTACTTC
CDR3: CASIRDGSSYEQYF

V: TRBV7-2
D: TRBD2
J: TRBJ2-7
size: NA
DNA: TGTGCCAGCAGCTTTAGCGGGGGGGATTCCTACGAGCAGTACTTC
CDR3: CASSFSGGDSYEQYF

V: TRBV6-6
D: NA
J: TRBJ2-7
size: many
DNA: TGTGCCAGCGGGCCGTCTCAGGGCTACGAGCAGTACTTC
CDR3: CASGPSQGYEQYF

V: TRBV19
D: TRBD1
J: TRBJ1-5
size: NA
DNA: TGTGCCAGTAGTAGGGGAGCGGGACAGGGCAATCAGCCCCAGCATTTT
CDR3: CASSRGAGQGNQPQHF

V: TRBV27
D: NA
J: TRBJ1-4
size: NA
DNA: TGTGCCAGCAGTCGGCGGGAGGGCGAAAAACTGTTTTTT
CDR3: CASSRREGEKLFF

V: TRBV6-5
D: NA
J: TRBJ1-5
size: few
DNA: TGTGCCATCAGTGAGTCGGGTCAGCCCCAGCATTTT
CDR3: CAISESGQPQHF

V: TRBV6-1
D: NA
J: TRBJ1-2
size: few
DNA: TGTGCCAGCAGGCCAGTCTCAGCTAACTATGGCTACACCTTC
CDR3: CASRPVSANYGYTF

V: TRBV7-6
D: TRBD2
J: TRBJ2-7
size: few
DNA: TGTGCCAGCAGCCCTCGGTGGGCGGGGGGCCACGAGCAGTACTTC
CDR3: CASSPRWAGGHEQYF

V: TRBV6-5
D: NA
J: TRBJ2-1
size: NA
DNA: TGTGCCAGCAGTTACTCGATGGCCAATGAGCAGTTCTTC
CDR3: CASSYSMANEQFF

V: TRBV21-1
D: NA
J: TRBJ2-7
size: few
DNA: TGTGCCAGCAGCAAACCAGTACACGAGCAGTACTTC
CDR3: CASSKPVHEQYF

V: TRBV4-1
D: TRBD1
J: TRBJ1-5
size: few
DNA: TGCGCCAGCAGCCAAGAGTCCCAGGGGGCACAGCCCCAGCATTTT
CDR3: CASSQESQGAQPQHF

V: TRBV30
D: NA
J: TRBJ2-3
size: few
DNA: TGTGCCTGGAGTGTACGGGACTTGAGATTCACAGATACGCAGTATTTT
CDR3: CAWSVRDLRFTDTQYF

V: TRBV30
D: NA
J: TRBJ2-2
size: few
DNA: TGTGCCTGGAGTGTACCGGTGAACACCGGGGAGCTGTTTTTT
CDR3: CAWSVPVNTGELFF

V: TRBV7-2
D: TRBD2
J: TRBJ2-4
size: few
DNA: TGTGCCAGCAGCTTCGGGGGAGGGAACAAAAACATTCAGTACTTC
CDR3: CASSFGGGNKNIQYF

V: TRBV19
D: NA
J: TRBJ1-5
size: NA
DNA: TGTGCCAGTAGTGCCCAACTGACAGGTTTCCAGCATTTT
CDR3: CASSAQLTGFQHF

V: TRBV28
D: TRBD1
J: TRBJ2-1
size: few
DNA: TGTGCCAGCAGTGTGCCGGGACAGGGGTCAGGCAATGAGCAGTTCTTC
CDR3: CASSVPGQGSGNEQFF

V: TRBV2
D: TRBD2
J: TRBJ2-5
size: NA
DNA: TGTGCCAGCAGTTCCGGGACTAACTCACAAGAGACCCAGTACTTC
CDR3: CASSSGTNSQETQYF

V: TRBV2
D: NA
J: TRBJ1-5
size: few
DNA: TGTGCCAGCAGTGGACTTTTTCAGCCCCAGCATTTT
CDR3: CASSGLFQPQHF

V: TRBV30
D: TRBD1
J: TRBJ2-7
size: NA
DNA: TGTGCCTGGAACAGGGGGCCTACGTCCTACGAGCAGTACTTC
CDR3: CAWNRGPTSYEQYF

V: TRBV5-1
D: TRBD2
J: TRBJ2-1
size: NA
DNA: TGCGCCAGCAGCGGGGGACTAGCCGCTAATGAGCAGTTCTTC
CDR3: CASSGGLAANEQFF

V: TRBV9
D: TRBD1
J: TRBJ1-2
size: few
DNA: TGTGCCAGCACCCCGGGACAGACGTCGTATGGCTACACCTTC
CDR3: CASTPGQTSYGYTF

V: TRBV9
D: NA
J: TRBJ2-3
size: few
DNA: TGTGCCAGCAACGTGGGGCCGTTGGCAGATACGCAGTATTTT
CDR3: CASNVGPLADTQYF

V: TRBV2
D: TRBD1
J: TRBJ2-2
size: few
DNA: TGTGCCAGCCCAAAAGACAGGGGATACACCGGGGAGCTGTTTTTT
CDR3: CASPKDRGYTGELFF

V: TRBV5-4
D: TRBD1
J: TRBJ2-7
size: few
DNA: TGTGCCAGCAGCTTTCCACAGGGGGCGGGTGAGCAGTACTTC
CDR3: CASSFPQGAGEQYF

V: TRBV5-1
D: TRBD2
J: TRBJ2-5
size: NA
DNA: TGCGCCAGCACTTACCTAGCGGGGGGTCCAGAGACCCAGTACTTC
CDR3: CASTYLAGGPETQYF

V: TRBV2
D: TRBD1
J: TRBJ1-5
size: few
DNA: TGTGCCAGCAGTACACCCGGGACAGGGGCCAATCAGCCCCAGCATTTT
CDR3: CASSTPGTGANQPQHF

V: TRBV6-1
D: TRBD1
J: TRBJ2-5
size: NA
DNA: TGTGCCAGCAGTGATGTACAGGGGTCGGGGGAGACCCAGTACTTC
CDR3: CASSDVQGSGETQYF

V: TRBV30
D: TRBD1
J: TRBJ2-7
size: many
DNA: TGTGCCCTAAGGACAGGGACGAGCTACGAGCAGTACTTC
CDR3: CALRTGTSYEQYF

V: TRBV11-2
D: TRBD2
J: TRBJ2-3
size: many
DNA: TGTGCCAGCAGCTTAGGCAGCGGGGGGCTAGATACGCAGTATTTT
CDR3: CASSLGSGGLDTQYF

V: TRBV9
D: TRBD1
J: TRBJ2-3
size: NA
DNA: TGTGCCAGCAGCGAACCTCGGGACAGGGGGCTAGATACGCAGTATTTT
CDR3: CASSEPRDRGLDTQYF

V: TRBV2
D: TRBD2
J: TRBJ2-3
size: few
DNA: TGTGCCAGCAGTGCGGATTCTAGCGGGGGGTCCACGGATACGCAGTATTTT
CDR3: CASSADSSGGSTDTQYF

V: TRBV7-2
D: TRBD2
J: TRBJ2-2
size: NA
DNA: TGTGCCAGCAGCTTACGGACTAGCGGGGAGGGCGGGGAGCTGTTTTTT
CDR3: CASSLRTSGEGGELFF

V: TRBV7-2
D: NA
J: TRBJ2-5
size: few
DNA: TGTGCCAGCAGCTTAGCGCTGAGAGAGACCCAGTACTTC
CDR3: CASSLALRETQYF

V: TRBV6-4
D: NA
J: TRBJ2-6
size: NA
DNA: TGTGCCAGCAGCGAGGACAGCTCTGGGGCCAACGTCCTGACTTTC
CDR3: CASSEDSSGANVLTF

V: TRBV29-1
D: TRBD2
J: TRBJ2-1
size: NA
DNA: TGCAGCGTTGGCCGGGGGGGCCCCTACAATGAGCAGTTCTTC
CDR3: CSVGRGGPYNEQFF

V: TRBV5-1
D: NA
J: TRBJ2-6
size: few
DNA: TGCGCCAGCAGCTCGGGTACCGGAAACTCTGGGGCCAACGTCCTGACTTTC
CDR3: CASSSGTGNSGANVLTF

V: TRBV5-4
D: NA
J: TRBJ1-1
size: NA
DNA: TGTGCCAGCAGGGATGGTAGTGGGGCCGGCACTGAAGCTTTCTTT
CDR3: CASRDGSGAGTEAFF

V: TRBV7-2
D: TRBD2
J: TRBJ2-3
size: NA
DNA: TGTGCCAGCAGCTTAGTGGGACTAGCGGACACAGATACGCAGTATTTT
CDR3: CASSLVGLADTDTQYF